This T cell receptor beta chain emerged from a study of blood T cell repertoires in COVID-19 (dated by TCRdb to 2018 to 2020). Describing the broader study: Collaborator samples came from the United States, Italy and Spain and covered acute and convalescent phases of COVID-19. The prospective study material was composed of cDNA or gDNA derived from T cells, B-cell-depleted T cells, or PBMCs. The dataset comprised deeply sampled blood TCRbeta repertoires from subjects exposed to, actively infected with, or recovered from COVID-19. The repertoires were made available in a free public database intended to serve as a resource for research on the immune response to SARS-CoV-2. The samples were drawn from two sources: the first 160 participants of the ongoing ImmuneRACE study, and about 1,300 subjects contributed by 6 global collaborators. Nearly every sample came with metadata listing a de-identified subject ID, COVID-19 status, age in years and sex. Where available, HLA class I and class II types were obtained from metadata supplied by the sample provider rather than from assay-based typing.

In the prospective study, participants were roughly 18 to 100 years old, resided in about two dozen geographic areas of the United States, and were enrolled through a virtual design. Cohort assignment in the prospective study relied on participant-reported clinical history from a screening survey and a study questionnaire. Exposed participants were defined as having been in contact with someone with a PCR-confirmed or clinician-diagnosed COVID-19 case within 2 weeks of study entry. Mobile phlebotomists in the prospective study collected whole blood, serum and a nasopharyngeal or oropharyngeal swab from every participant. Prospective study participants could optionally give additional blood draws and questionnaires over a roughly 2-month period. Blood samples from the prospective study were shipped frozen or at room temperature prior to DNA extraction. This clone was detected once. The clone's antigen remains unknown. No clone much larger than this one lies a single base away; base qualities are absent.

TCRbeta CDR3 regions were amplified from genomic DNA by means of the immunoSEQ Assay, a bias-controlled multiplex PCR. In the authors' own workflow: The number of nucleated cells in each sample was estimated from the amplification of reference gene primers within the assay. Sequence reads were collapsed and filtered to measure the absolute abundance of every unique TCRbeta CDR3 rearrangement. For each sample, productive Simpson clonality was calculated by taking the square root of Simpson's diversity index across productive rearrangements. TCRdb mirrors the immuneACCESS table, restricted to in-frame sequences. Some clones are absent from its copies; in checked studies, under half trace to an unresolved V gene, and the reason for the others is unknown. V and J calls and clone size are copied from that table; D and trimming were computed from the DNA. The sample table shows around 340,000 clones, and 85% to 90% are seen once. The ten largest account for about 0.94% of the sample.

V loses 3 bases at its end and J loses 3 bases; junction bases beyond the gene matches: 3. The CDR3, from cysteine to phenylalanine, totals 13 residues. Only the CDR3 DNA is retained, 39 bases long and in frame from the first base. As encoded in the germline V gene (reference sequence), CDR1 is DFQATT while CDR2 is SNEGSKA. Beyond this particular receptor, the publication reports: The amount of clinical and demographic metadata varied by source and participant and was provided uncurated.

Source material: PBMCs or T cells enriched from blood (not recorded which). This clonotype was obtained from a woman under 40 who had been exposed to COVID-19. The sequence is built from TRBV20-1 and TRBJ1-2; TRBD1 aligns with 8 central bases. The DNA reads TGCAGTGCTAGTGTGGGACAGGACTATGGCTACACCTTC. This translates into CSASVGQDYGYTF.